Listed here are 14 T cell receptor beta chains from one sample, sequenced in a study of Graves' ophthalmopathy and Graves' hyperthyroidism. Scientists amplified the TCR beta CDR3 regions from RNA transcripts. HTBI primers primed a first-round RT-PCR, and a second-round multiplex PCR followed. Each CDR3 protein gets one entry after TCRdb re-called the multiplex PCR reads with MiXCR. The data show 1 million to 1.3 million distinct CDR3 sequences, about 40% seen once. Source material: peripheral blood or thyroid tissue (not recorded which). Receptors originate from an adult man with Graves' hyperthyroidism.

This clonotype was observed many times. The chain recombines TRBV6-5 with TRBJ2-7; D remains unclear. Trimming left V 8 bases short and J 2 bases short, with 10 bases between. The CDR3 contains 12 residues. CDR1 MNHEY and CDR2 SVGAGI come from the germline V gene. The CDR3 reads CASADQTYEQYF. DNA of the CDR3: TGTGCCAGCGCCGATCAAACCTACGAGCAGTACTTC.

This clonotype was counted ten times or more. This chain joins TRBV4-3 and TRBJ1-6, with D perhaps TRBD1 (6 bases). Trimming shortened V by 0 bases and J by 5 bases, and 8 bases separated the two germline ends. Germline V lookup: CDR1 LGHNA, CDR2 YSLEER. The CDR3 loop spans 15 amino acids. The CDR3 nucleotides are TGCGCCAGCAGCCAAGAGGGGGGCGATAATTCACCCCTCCACTTT. This sequence encodes CASSQEGGDNSPLHF.

The rearrangement uses TRBV7-9 and TRBJ1-1; D uncertain. Trimming left V 5 bases short and J 5 bases short, with 15 bases between. The V gene's germline CDR1 is SEHNR and CDR2 FQNEAQ (reference sequence). The CDR3 length is 14 residues. The CDR3 reads CASSAFDTTTEAFF. DNA for the CDR3: TGTGCCAGCAGCGCCTTCGACACAACGACTGAAGCTTTCTTT.

This clonotype was detected only a few times. The chain has TRBV2 and TRBJ2-5; 13 nucleotides agree with TRBD2. The CDR3 is 15 amino acids. Trimming at V came to 7 bases and at J to 0 bases, leaving 2 bases not matched to a gene. Germline CDR1 reads SNHLY; CDR2 reads FYNNEI. The CDR3, as DNA: TGTGCCAGCAAGGGACTAGCGGGGAACCAAGAGACCCAGTACTTC. It codes for CASKGLAGNQETQYF.

This chain uses TRBV6-5 with TRBJ2-5, with TRBD2 identical over 8 bases. V lost 2 bases and J lost 6; bases outside the gene matches: 8. From germline, CDR1 is MNHEY and CDR2 SVGAGI. The CDR3 runs to 15 residues. The CDR3 loop is CASSYRGRPSKTQYF. As DNA, the CDR3 is TGTGCCAGCAGTTACCGCGGGAGGCCCTCGAAGACCCAGTACTTC.

This clonotype was seen more than once but under ten times. CDR3 region: CASSLGGSQNTEAFF. CDR3 DNA sequence: TGCGCCAGCAGCTTGGGTGGCAGTCAGAACACTGAAGCTTTCTTT. The chain uses TRBV5-1 and TRBJ1-1; the D is unclear. Trimming shortened V by 0 bases and J by 1 base, and 10 bases separated the two germline ends. From germline, CDR1 is SGHRS and CDR2 YFSETQ. The CDR3 spans 15 residues.

This clonotype was counted at least ten times. The chain employs TRBV19 and TRBJ1-2, with 7 bases that match TRBD1. Germline lookup yields CDR1 LNHDA and CDR2 SQIVND (reference sequence). J lost 6 bases, V lost 8 bases, and 12 bases had no gene match. The CDR3 covers 14 residues. Written as DNA, the CDR3 is TGTGCCAGTGTGGACAGGCGTATATCCCATGGCTACACCTTC. This translates into CASVDRRISHGYTF. The full variable domain, its missing parts supplied by reference TRBV19 and TRBJ1-2, is DGGITQSPKYLFRKEGQNVTLSCEQNLNHDAMYWYRQDPGQGLRLIYYSQIVNDFQKGDIAEGYSVSREKKESFPLTVTSAQKNPTAFYLCASVDRRISHGYTFGSGTRLTVV.

CDR3 loop: CASHLWGWVKTQYF. As DNA, the CDR3 is TGTGCCAGCCACCTGTGGGGGTGGGTGAAGACCCAGTACTTC. The chain uses TRBV7-9 and TRBJ2-5, with D tentatively TRBD1 or TRBD2 (5 bases each). This CDR3 contains 14 residues. Trimming took 8 bases from V and 6 from J, leaving 19 bases between them. Per the germline V gene, CDR1 is SEHNR and CDR2 is FQNEAQ (reference sequence).

CDR3 amino acids: CASNDGRKNQPQHF. CDR3 coding DNA: TGTGCCAGCAACGATGGACGGAAGAATCAGCCCCAGCATTTT. The chain couples TRBV10-3 to TRBJ1-5; D not resolved. Trimming pared 10 bases from V and 4 bases from J, leaving 17 bases between. The CDR3 consists of 14 residues. Germline CDR1 and CDR2: ENHRY and SYGVKD.

This clonotype came up many times. The V and J genes are TRBV12-3 or TRBV12-4 and TRBJ1-3; D call uncertain. Trimming took 0 bases from V and 8 from J, leaving 2 bases between them. The CDR3 runs 11 residues. This CDR3 reads CASSLAYTIYF. The CDR3 region has the DNA TGTGCCAGCAGTTTAGCTTACACCATATATTTT.

This clonotype was recorded at least ten times. The V gene is TRBV7-9, the J gene TRBJ2-7; the D is unclear. The ends were cut back, 8 bases at V and 7 bases at J, with 12 bases in the middle. Germline CDR1 is SEHNR and CDR2 is FQNEAQ (reference sequence). CDR3 length equals 11 residues. Here the CDR3 reads CASGKTREQYF. The CDR3 DNA is TGTGCCAGCGGGAAGACGAGGGAGCAGTACTTC.

V usage is TRBV12-3 or TRBV12-4 and J usage is TRBJ1-6; D ambiguous. The CDR3 covers 14 residues. V lost 8 bases to trimming and J lost 9 bases, with 17 bases between them. The CDR3 here is CASSDPQSPSPLHF. The CDR3 DNA sequence: TGTGCCAGCTCCGACCCCCAATCTCCTTCACCCCTCCACTTT.

Of note for this clonotype: A much larger clone lies a single base off, so this may be a read error. This rearrangement joins TRBV11-2 to TRBJ2-2; 9 bases align to TRBD1. CDR3 size: 14 residues. V shed 5 bases and J 5 bases; nucleotides not matched to a gene: 3. CDR1 is SGHAT and CDR2 is FQNNGV in the germline V gene. CDR3 DNA sequence: TGTGCCAGCAGCCGGACAGGGGAGACCGGGGAGCTGTTTTTT. Amino acid sequence: CASSRTGETGELFF.

This clonotype was seen many times. The chain is built from TRBV20-1 and TRBJ2-7, with 11 bases lining up with TRBD1. V shed 6 bases, J shed 2 bases, and the junction held 6 bases outside the gene matches. CDR1 DFQATT and CDR2 SNEGSKA come from the germline V gene (reference sequence). This CDR3 is built from 14 residues. As DNA, the CDR3 is TGCAGTGCGAGCGGGGACAGGGGGACCTACGAGCAGTACTTC. Its translation is CSASGDRGTYEQYF.